This TCR beta chain stems from a study of human T cells and chemical hapten exposure (TCRdb year 2021). Looking at the study overall: For sensitization, 2% DPC in acetone was applied to a roughly 2 cm by roughly 2 cm area of upper inner arm skin. The mostly female patient cohort included alopecia areata with under or over 50% scalp involvement, alopecia totalis and alopecia universalis. The libraries were sequenced as a pool, and the TCR yield per sample differed mostly because of small variations in library volumes within the pool. This study followed changes in the peripheral blood TCR repertoire in vivo during primary and secondary sensitization of alopecia patients to the hapten diphenylcyclopropenone (DPC). Blood for TCR sequencing was provided by twenty-nine alopecia patients at one to four time points (pre-sensitization, 2, 6 and 24 weeks). Patient blood was sampled pre-sensitization (week 0) and at 2, 6 and about 24 weeks after DPC sensitization. Patch tests used Finn chambers with 0.01% DPC on the upper back, scored after 6 days by International Contact Dermatitis Research Group standards. Throughout the approximately 23-week study period, patients were also given weekly therapeutic DPC doses on the scalp.

In this sample, this clonotype turned up many times. Its antigen has not been determined. Per-base qualities were not stored, and no clone one base away is much larger. At the junction V is shortened by 4 bases and J by 4 bases; bases outside the gene matches: 3. The germline V gene yields SQVTM for CDR1 and ANQGSEA for CDR2. CDR3 length: 12 amino acids, cysteine to phenylalanine. Only CDR3 DNA remains: 36 bases, in frame from the first base. This sample's time point label indicates: patch test 3, about 24 weeks after DPC sensitization. This specimen's treatment or condition label, interpreted: therapeutic diphenylcyclopropenone sensitization with weekly scalp DPC. Blood at each patch-test visit was drawn before the patch test was applied. To be eligible, patients had to be aged 18 to 70, diagnosed with alopecia and judged suitable for DPC therapy, while pregnant patients were excluded. Total RNA was extracted from unfractionated whole blood that had been collected in Tempus Blood RNA tubes.

Overall study results and their limits: DPC sensitization did not change how many TCRs were above 1 in 1000 frequency, and no evidence was found of alterations in global repertoire structure. Because all patients had alopecia, a presumed autoimmune disease, the immune response of the patients might differ from that of healthy individuals. Expanded TCRs formed significantly more large CDR3 similarity clusters than pre-sensitization or healthy control sets, consistent with antigen-driven responses. The number of PT1 expanded TCRs positively correlated with patch test score, significant at thresholds 8, 16 and 32 but not 4. After repeated subsampling, the strength of the expansion versus patch-test correlation and the threshold at which it became significant changed.

Library preparation used RACE. The listed sequencing device is NextSeq 500. During library preparation, unique molecular identifiers were attached to individual cDNA molecules so that TCRs could be counted in a quantitative, reproducible way. Both TCR alpha and TCR beta chains were sequenced from each blood RNA sample. The published analysis was carried out like this. The median number of TCRs per sample was some 100,000, ranging from about 20,000 to 700,000. V, J and CDR3 annotation of the TCR reads was carried out using the Decombinator software suite. For PS versus PT1 abundance plots, all samples were subsampled to the same number of TCRs (28,000). TCRs were defined as expanded if absent before sensitization and observed at least eight times at the 2-week time point. Through fastp at Q25 and MiXCR, TCRdb rebuilt clones from the public reads, retaining in-frame beta chains. For every CDR3 protein sequence, its rows merge into one entry that carries the most common genes and DNA. It is TCRdb's table, rather than the study itself, that gives the V and J calls and clone size. For this sample the table gives approximately 80,000 distinct CDR3 sequences, of which 10% to 15% were detected only once. In total, the top ten clones hold roughly 5.7% of the sample.

This TCR was sampled from a woman aged 50 to 60 with alopecia areata. Some clones in this sample may be carry-over from other donors' samples. The rearrangement joined TRBV29-1 to TRBJ1-2; 7 bases in between match TRBD1. The sample here was whole blood, taken in connection with sensitization to the hapten diphenylcyclopropenone (DPC). The base sequence is TGCAGCGTTGGAGGACAGGCCTATGGCTACACCTTC. Its coded protein is CSVGGQAYGYTF.